Below, one T cell receptor beta chain is given with its context. Its target is not known. This sample is part of a study of shared clonotypes between healthy human individuals. In the CD4+ fraction, cells were divided into CD45RA+ naive and CD45RA-negative memory subsets. Findings and limits, study-wide: It was the few donors that limited the genetic and exposure-history diversity represented. Despite large depth, rarefaction showed incomplete sorted-subset sequencing.

Trimming removed 4 bases at V and 8 bases at J, with 24 bases between. The CDR3 is 17 amino acids. Germline values: CDR1 SGHTA, CDR2 FQGTGA. It was 200 to 250 ng DNA, approximately 28,000 T cell genomes, that sorted-subset replicate PCRs used. Method: immunoSEQ multiplex PCR; TCRdb's copy keeps in-frame clones and lacks some. The repertoire has 190,000 or so clones, approximately 60% of them found once; the top ten carry about 9.4%. Sample: memory CD4+ T cells sorted from blood. The subset: CD45RA-negative fraction. The rearrangement joins TRBV7-3 to TRBJ2-1; D is uncertain. The clonotype originates from a man aged 30 to 45 in good health. The CDR3 loop is CASSSSPSGAFNHEQFF. DNA for the CDR3: TGTGCCAGCAGCTCCTCGCCCTCGGGTGCGTTCAACCATGAGCAGTTCTTC.